The T cell receptor beta chain described here comes from a study of CD8 T cells in ankylosing spondylitis. In making TCR beta libraries, quantitative 5'-RACE with molecular barcodes was used. TCRdb reanalysed the 5' RACE reads using MiXCR and keeps one entry per CDR3 protein. Found here are about 510,000 distinct CDR3 sequences, approximately 5% of them singletons; the top ten hold roughly 3.5%. Regarding the study as a whole: The study identified a TCR beta motif of several highly homologous variants that appeared characteristic of ankylosing spondylitis blood. Peripheral blood samples showed relatively rare disease-linked clones, and these clones were CD8+. The authors reported significant enrichment of disease-linked clones in matched ankylosing spondylitis synovial fluid.

This clonotype was observed at least ten times. The target antigen is unknown. The CDR3 runs 13 residues. Looked up from germline, CDR1 is KGHDR and CDR2 is SFDVKD. Trimming at V came to 5 bases and at J to 5 bases, leaving 4 bases not matched to a gene. The sequence derives from a male donor with ankylosing spondylitis. The sequenced sample was blood, either unsorted or a sorted T cell fraction (not recorded which). The V and J genes are TRBV24-1 and TRBJ1-1, with 7 bases identical to TRBD1. CDR3 bases: TGTGCCACCAGTGTGGCAGGGGGGACTGAAGCTTTCTTT. This codes for CATSVAGGTEAFF.